This passage covers 24 T cell receptor beta chains from one sample sequenced in a study of blood T cell repertoires in COVID-19. Only in-frame clones appear in the TCRdb table, and some are missing; sequencing was by immunoSEQ multiplex PCR. The data contain fewer than 350,000 clones, 89% of them singletons. The sequenced sample consisted of PBMCs or T cells enriched from blood (not recorded which). The source is a woman in her thirties or forties who had recovered from COVID-19.

The DNA of the CDR3 is TGCAGCGTTGAAGTCCGGCGGAGGGGAACTGAAGCTTTCTTT. This encodes CSVEVRRRGTEAFF. V gene TRBV29-1 combines with J gene TRBJ1-1; D is perhaps TRBD1 (5 bases). Between the trimmed V and J ends, which lost 1 base and 5 bases, there was a span of 14 bases. CDR3 size: 14 residues. Germline V gene data show CDR1 as SQVTM and CDR2 as ANQGSEA. Full variable domain (remainder filled in from reference TRBV29-1 and TRBJ1-1): SAVISQKPSRDICQRGTSLTIQCQVDSQVTMMFWYRQQPGQSLTLIATANQGSEATYESGFVIDKFPISRPNLTFSTLTVSNMSPEDSSIYLCSVEVRRRGTEAFFGQGTRLTVV.

V and J are TRBV3-1 (or the pseudogene TRBV3-2) and TRBJ2-6, with a weak D call TRBD2 (6 bases). V lost 4 bases and J lost 3, with 10 bases in between. CDR3 length equals 15 residues. Germline-derived CDR1 and CDR2 are LGHDT and YNNKEL (reference sequence). CDR3 residues: CASSPRGGGANVLTF. For the CDR3, the DNA is TGTGCCAGCAGCCCTAGGGGAGGTGGGGCCAACGTCCTGACTTTC.

CDR3 region: CASSPDRAYGYTF. The CDR3 region has the DNA TGTGCCAGCAGCCCGGACAGGGCGTATGGCTACACCTTC. V gene TRBV7-2 combines with J gene TRBJ1-2; 8 bases are a match to TRBD1. Trimming took 5 bases from V and 5 from J; bases not matched to a gene: 4. Germline V gene data show CDR1 as SGHTA and CDR2 as FQGNSA. The CDR3 covers 13 residues.

The rearrangement uses TRBV5-1 and TRBJ2-3, with D maybe TRBD2 (6 bases). Germline CDR1 SGHRS, CDR2 YFSETQ. The CDR3 extends over 18 amino acids. V was shortened by 0 bases and J by 0 bases, with 17 bases between the two germline ends. The CDR3 DNA follows: TGCGCCAGCAGCTTGGGGAGTGTAGCGGTTTATAGCACAGATACGCAGTATTTT. Translating gives CASSLGSVAVYSTDTQYF.

This rearrangement joins TRBV7-9 to TRBJ2-2; possible D gene TRBD2, 5 bases. The CDR3 spans 14 residues. The V gene's germline CDR1 is SEHNR and CDR2 FQNEAQ (reference sequence). Trimming cost V 5 bases and J 5 bases, with 12 bases left between them. This CDR3 reads CASSLLEGTGELFF. CDR3 bases: TGTGCCAGCAGCCTCTTAGAGGGAACCGGGGAGCTGTTTTTT.

In its sample, this clone was seen once. The V call is TRBV29-1, the J call TRBJ2-1; TRBD1 is a possible D gene (7 bases). This CDR3 comprises 13 residues. The germline V and J ends were trimmed by 3 bases and 6 bases, with 12 bases remaining between them. From germline, CDR1 is SQVTM and CDR2 ANQGSEA. The CDR3 protein is CSVEGGQPNEQFF. The CDR3 DNA sequence: TGCAGCGTTGAGGGGGGACAGCCCAATGAGCAGTTCTTC.

The rearrangement uses TRBV7-9 and TRBJ2-7; a weak D match, TRBD2 (5 bases). The CDR3 is made up of 15 amino acids. CDR1 and CDR2 from the germline V gene are SEHNR and FQNEAQ (reference sequence). V lost 2 bases and J 2 bases, leaving 13 bases between the germline ends. CDR3 DNA: TGTGCCAGCAGCTTAACAGCGGTTTCCACCTACGAGCAGTACTTC. This gives the protein CASSLTAVSTYEQYF. Looking up the rest from reference TRBV7-9 and TRBJ2-7 gives the full variable domain: DTGVSQNPRHKITKRGQNVTFRCDPISEHNRLYWYRQTLGQGPEFLTYFQNEAQLEKSRLLSDRFSAERPKGSFSTLEIQRTEQGDSAMYLCASSLTAVSTYEQYFGPGTRLTVT.

The chain is built from TRBV7-6 and TRBJ2-2; 8 nucleotides line up with TRBD1. With V trimmed by 5 bases and J by 7 bases, 21 bases remained unmatched. CDR1 and CDR2 from the germline V gene are SGHVS and FNYEAQ. The CDR3 is 19 residues long. This CDR3 reads CASSGPLERRQGSGGELFF. The DNA of the CDR3 is TGTGCCAGCAGCGGCCCGCTGGAGAGACGACAGGGGTCGGGCGGGGAGCTGTTTTTT.

The gene calls are TRBV7-6 and TRBJ2-7; tentatively, D is TRBD2 (5 bases). The germline CDR1 and CDR2 sequences are SGHVS and FNYEAQ. The V gene lost 1 base and the J gene lost 2 bases, with 12 bases spanning the gap. This CDR3 contains 15 residues. CDR3: CASSLEPPGTYEQYF. The CDR3 nucleotides read TGTGCCAGCAGCTTAGAACCCCCGGGAACCTACGAGCAGTACTTC. Based on the CDR3 plus reference TRBV7-6 and TRBJ2-7, the full variable domain is GAGVSQSPRYKVTKRGQDVALRCDPISGHVSLYWYRQALGQGPEFLTYFNYEAQQDKSGLPNDRFSAERPEGSISTLTIQRTEQRDSAMYRCASSLEPPGTYEQYFGPGTRLTVT.

The genes are TRBV29-1 and TRBJ1-1; 8 bases line up with TRBD1. V gave up 8 bases and J gave up 4 bases; unmatched junction bases: 9. The CDR3 spans 13 residues. Germline V lookup: CDR1 SQVTM, CDR2 ANQGSEA. In nucleotides, the CDR3 is TGCAGCACCCGGACAGGGTTAGGCACTGAAGCTTTCTTT. Protein product: CSTRTGLGTEAFF. Full variable domain (outside the CDR3, taken from reference TRBV29-1 and TRBJ1-1): SAVISQKPSRDICQRGTSLTIQCQVDSQVTMMFWYRQQPGQSLTLIATANQGSEATYESGFVIDKFPISRPNLTFSTLTVSNMSPEDSSIYLCSTRTGLGTEAFFGQGTRLTVV.

This chain joins TRBV7-2 and TRBJ2-1; D is perhaps TRBD2 (6 bases). V was shortened by 0 bases and J by 6 bases, with 9 bases between the two germline ends. This CDR3 comprises 14 residues. CDR1 and CDR2 from the germline V gene are SGHTA and FQGNSA. The CDR3 bases are TGTGCCAGCAGCTTAGCGGGACTGGTCAATGAGCAGTTCTTC. Translating it yields CASSLAGLVNEQFF.

The genes are TRBV7-9 and TRBJ2-4; 7 bases map to TRBD2. The CDR3 contains 16 residues. Germline-derived CDR1 and CDR2 are SEHNR and FQNEAQ (reference sequence). V shed 1 base and J 7 bases; nucleotides not matched to a gene: 10. The CDR3 protein is CASSLVVAGVSNIQYF. As DNA, the CDR3 is TGTGCCAGCAGCTTAGTGGTGGCGGGAGTTTCGAACATTCAGTACTTC.

This rearrangement joins TRBV5-6 to TRBJ1-3, with 7 bases aligning to TRBD1. J gave up 7 bases and V 4 bases, and 8 bases lay outside the gene matches. This CDR3 comprises 14 residues. In germline, CDR1 is SGHDT, CDR2 YYEEEE. This chain's CDR3 is CASSTDRVWNTIYF. The CDR3 region has the DNA TGTGCCAGCAGCACCGACAGGGTCTGGAACACCATATATTTT.

This clone was recorded a few times. V gene TRBV28 combines with J gene TRBJ2-6, with 9 bases fitting TRBD1. The junction had 10 bases not matched to a gene; V was cut back by 6 bases and J by 4 bases. Germline CDR1 is MDHEN and CDR2 is SYDVKM. This CDR3 is built from 17 residues. CDR3 sequence reads: CASRTGTGSIGANVLTF. DNA of the CDR3: TGTGCCAGCAGGACCGGGACAGGGTCTATCGGGGCCAACGTCCTGACTTTC.

This chain connects TRBV19 to TRBJ2-7; 8 bases are shared with TRBD2. J was trimmed by 2 bases and V by 5 bases; bases with no gene match: 29. CDR3 size: 22 residues. The V gene's germline CDR1 is LNHDA and CDR2 SQIVND (reference sequence). In DNA, the CDR3 is TGTGCCAGTAGTCCCGCAGTCACCTTTGGAGGCGGGGGGCCGGAGAGTGCCTACGAGCAGTACTTC. The encoded protein is CASSPAVTFGGGGPESAYEQYF. The whole variable domain, filled in from reference TRBV19 and TRBJ2-7, reads DGGITQSPKYLFRKEGQNVTLSCEQNLNHDAMYWYRQDPGQGLRLIYYSQIVNDFQKGDIAEGYSVSREKKESFPLTVTSAQKNPTAFYLCASSPAVTFGGGGPESAYEQYFGPGTRLTVT.

The rearrangement links TRBV14 to TRBJ2-7; tentatively, D is TRBD1 (5 bases). Germline-derived CDR1 and CDR2 are SGHDN and FVKESK. This CDR3 spans 15 amino acids. Trimming removed 0 bases from V and 3 bases from J, with 12 bases in between. CDR3 protein: CASSQDRVFLYEQYF. The CDR3 DNA reads as TGTGCCAGCAGCCAAGACAGGGTTTTTCTCTACGAGCAGTACTTC.

This chain connects TRBV19 to TRBJ1-6; TRBD1 might be the D (5 bases). The V and J ends lost 5 bases and 7 bases respectively, with 9 bases between them. The CDR3 runs to 13 residues. Germline V gives CDR1 LNHDA, CDR2 SQIVND (reference sequence). The CDR3 here is CASSFTGNSPLHF. The CDR3 nucleotides are TGTGCCAGTAGTTTCACAGGAAATTCACCCCTCCACTTT.

The sample holds one count of this clone. The chain links TRBV2 to TRBJ2-3, with TRBD2 identical over 8 bases. Losses at the gene ends were 0 bases for V and 6 bases for J; bases not matched to a gene: 5. CDR3 length: 15 amino acids. Germline CDR1 is SNHLY and CDR2 is FYNNEI. The CDR3 here is CASSEAGLVEDTQYF. The CDR3 nucleotides are TGTGCCAGCAGTGAAGCGGGACTAGTTGAGGATACGCAGTATTTT.

The rearrangement links TRBV2 to TRBJ1-1, with 7 positions matching TRBD1. From germline, CDR1 is SNHLY and CDR2 FYNNEI. Unmatched junction bases numbered 14, after V lost 6 bases and J lost 4 bases. There are 16 residues in the CDR3. CDR3 sequence reads: CASSRDSSYPGTEAFF. The CDR3 coding sequence is TGTGCCAGCAGCCGGGACAGCTCCTACCCGGGCACTGAAGCTTTCTTT.

The chain employs TRBV7-2 and TRBJ2-7; TRBD2 matches 13 bases. There are 16 residues in the CDR3. CDR1 SGHTA and CDR2 FQGNSA come from the germline V gene. With 5 bases clipped from V and 0 bases from J, the junction kept 4 bases outside the gene matches. This chain's CDR3 is CASSRTSGGSSYEQYF. CDR3 coding DNA: TGTGCCAGCAGCCGGACTAGCGGGGGAAGCTCCTACGAGCAGTACTTC.

V and J are TRBV5-1 and TRBJ2-1; the D gene is possibly TRBD2 (5 bases). This CDR3 comprises 15 residues. The ends were cut back, 0 bases at V and 5 bases at J, with 12 bases in the middle. Germline-derived CDR1 and CDR2 are SGHRS and YFSETQ. The CDR3 DNA sequence: TGCGCCAGCAGCTTGGGAGGGCCCGGGGACAATGAGCAGTTCTTC. This gives the protein CASSLGGPGDNEQFF.

The V and J genes are TRBV10-1 and TRBJ2-1, with D maybe TRBD2 (6 bases). CDR1 and CDR2 from the germline V gene are WNHNN and SYGVQD (reference sequence). This CDR3 region has 14 residues. V was clipped by 3 bases and J by 12 bases, with 18 bases between them. The CDR3 reads CASSESGQAEWQFF. The CDR3 bases are TGCGCCAGCAGTGAAAGCGGGCAGGCTGAGTGGCAGTTCTTC.

V and J are TRBV3-1 (or the pseudogene TRBV3-2) and TRBJ1-1; D is unresolved. The CDR3 length is 16 residues. Between the trimmed V and J ends, which lost 4 bases and 1 base, there was a span of 16 bases. Looked up from germline, CDR1 is LGHDT and CDR2 is YNNKEL (reference sequence). Here the CDR3 DNA reads TGTGCCAGCAGCCCAAAGCCCCCGCGGGGGAACACTGAAGCTTTCTTT. Amino acid sequence: CASSPKPPRGNTEAFF.

V usage is TRBV19 and J usage is TRBJ1-2; D is unclear. Germline values: CDR1 LNHDA, CDR2 SQIVND (reference sequence). Trimming stripped 0 bases from V and 4 bases from J, with 9 bases between. CDR3 length equals 14 residues. CDR3: CASSIDGRSYGYTF. The CDR3 coding sequence is TGTGCCAGTAGTATAGATGGTCGCAGCTATGGCTACACCTTC.